The 27 T cell receptor beta chains given below trace back to one sample, sequenced in a study of blood T cell repertoires in COVID-19. TCRdb's table, derived via immunoSEQ multiplex PCR, lists solely in-frame clones and lacks some. Of around 100,000 clones listed, around nine tenths were seen once; the top ten hold approximately 2%. Sequences were obtained from peripheral blood. All receptors derive from a man aged 50 to 60 with active COVID-19.

This chain links TRBV4-1 with TRBJ1-2; maybe TRBD1 (6 bases). The V gene's germline CDR1 is MGHRA and CDR2 YSYEKL. This CDR3 is 15 amino acids long. Trimming took off 0 bases at V and 4 bases at J, with 12 bases between the two ends. In DNA form, the CDR3 reads TGCGCCAGCAGCCAAGAAGGTGGCAGGGGCTATGGCTACACCTTC. Translated, it gives CASSQEGGRGYGYTF.

The rearrangement joins TRBV2 to TRBJ1-4; 7 positions match TRBD1. The V gene's germline CDR1 is SNHLY and CDR2 FYNNEI. The junction had 11 bases not matched to a gene; V was cut back by 6 bases and J by 7 bases. The CDR3 contains 15 residues. The CDR3 nucleotides are TGTGCCAGCAGGCCTAAACAGGGGAATGGTGAAAAACTGTTTTTT. Protein: CASRPKQGNGEKLFF.

The chain is built from TRBV7-6 and TRBJ2-3, with TRBD1 as a possible D gene (5 bases). CDR1 is SGHVS and CDR2 is FNYEAQ in the germline V gene. V was cut by 3 bases and J by 4 bases, with 11 bases left in between. The CDR3 extends over 14 amino acids. The CDR3 sequence is CASSFQGGPDTQYF. CDR3 coding DNA: TGTGCCAGCAGCTTCCAGGGTGGCCCAGATACGCAGTATTTT.

The chain couples TRBV24-1 to TRBJ2-1, with TRBD2 identical over 9 bases. Germline assignment: CDR1 KGHDR and CDR2 SFDVKD. The CDR3 has 16 residues. V shed 6 bases, J shed 8 bases, and the junction held 13 bases outside the gene matches. The CDR3 DNA reads as TGTGCCACCAGTCCCGGCGCGGGGGGGCTAGGCGATGAGCAGTTCTTC. This encodes CATSPGAGGLGDEQFF.

The V gene is TRBV29-1, the J gene TRBJ1-4; weak D call: TRBD1 (6 bases). The CDR3 sequence is 13 residues long. V lost 3 bases and J 8 bases, leaving 13 bases between the germline ends. Germline V gene sequence: CDR1 SQVTM, CDR2 ANQGSEA. CDR3 in amino acids: CSVDSGDGEKLFF. CDR3 coding DNA: TGCAGCGTTGATTCAGGGGACGGCGAAAAACTGTTTTTT.

This rearrangement joins TRBV7-9 to TRBJ1-4; possibly TRBD1 for D (5 bases). Trimming pared 1 base from V and 14 bases from J, leaving 17 bases between. The germline V gene has CDR1 SEHNR and CDR2 FQNEAQ (reference sequence). The CDR3 runs 14 residues. CDR3 DNA sequence: TGTGCCAGCAGCTTAGTCAACGGGGGTGGTCAGCTGTTTTTT. The encoded protein is CASSLVNGGGQLFF.

This chain connects TRBV5-4 to TRBJ2-7; 7 bases map to TRBD1. Germline V gene lookup returns CDR1 SGHNT and CDR2 YYREEE (reference sequence). J lost 0 bases, V lost 2 bases, and 5 bases had no gene match. This CDR3 region has 15 residues. CDR3 coding DNA: TGTGCCAGCAGCTTTGACAGGGCAAGCTCCTACGAGCAGTACTTC. Amino acid sequence: CASSFDRASSYEQYF.

The chain combines TRBV5-1 with TRBJ2-5, with D possibly being TRBD2 (5 bases). Germline lookup yields CDR1 SGHRS and CDR2 YFSETQ. V lost 2 bases and J 5 bases, leaving 13 bases between the germline ends. The CDR3 totals 14 residues. Here the CDR3 reads CASSLEGNFETQYF. The CDR3 coding sequence is TGCGCCAGCAGCTTAGAGGGTAATTTTGAGACCCAGTACTTC.

The chain carries TRBV7-2 and TRBJ2-2; TRBD1 might be the D (6 bases). Germline V gene lookup returns CDR1 SGHTA and CDR2 FQGNSA. The V and J ends lost 6 bases and 1 base respectively, with 12 bases between them. This CDR3 contains 15 residues. CDR3 sequence (DNA): TGTGCCAGCAGGGGAGCCAGGGGGAACACCGGGGAGCTGTTTTTT. It encodes CASRGARGNTGELFF.

Concerning this clone: The junction departs from the called germline gene at one end, perhaps through a read error. The chain combines TRBV27 with TRBJ1-2, with D uncertain. Per germline, CDR1 MNHEY and CDR2 SMNVEV (reference sequence). The CDR3 has 13 amino acids. CDR3: CANSFWQNYGYTF. CDR3 sequence (DNA): TGTGCCAACAGTTTTTGGCAAAACTATGGCTACACCTTC.

The V call is TRBV7-9, the J call TRBJ2-7, with 8 bases aligning to TRBD2. Per germline, CDR1 SEHNR and CDR2 FQNEAQ (reference sequence). The CDR3 loop spans 14 amino acids. The V segment lost 0 bases and the J segment 11 bases; nucleotides outside the gene matches: 9. Here the CDR3 reads CASSLAASAGVEYF. For the CDR3, the DNA is TGTGCCAGCAGCTTAGCGGCTTCAGCGGGGGTTGAGTACTTC.

This chain joins TRBV4-3 and TRBJ1-1; weak D call: TRBD1 (6 bases). Germline assignment: CDR1 LGHNA and CDR2 YSLEER. The CDR3 totals 16 residues. Trimming pared 1 base from V and 4 bases from J, leaving 16 bases between. This CDR3 is CASSQGGQVGGTEAFF. CDR3 DNA: TGCGCCAGCAGCCAAGGGGGGCAGGTAGGGGGCACTGAAGCTTTCTTT.

The chain links TRBV19 to TRBJ1-2; D call uncertain. The V and J ends lost 9 bases and 5 bases respectively, with 13 bases between them. This CDR3 contains 12 residues. Germline V CDR1 and CDR2: LNHDA, SQIVND (reference sequence). The CDR3 bases are TGTGCCAGCAAAGAGGATCCTTATGGCTACACCTTC. Protein product: CASKEDPYGYTF. Combining the CDR3 with reference TRBV19 and TRBJ1-2 gives the whole variable domain DGGITQSPKYLFRKEGQNVTLSCEQNLNHDAMYWYRQDPGQGLRLIYYSQIVNDFQKGDIAEGYSVSREKKESFPLTVTSAQKNPTAFYLCASKEDPYGYTFGSGTRLTVV.

The chain joins TRBV7-2 to TRBJ1-5, with D maybe TRBD1 (6 bases). This CDR3 comprises 16 residues. Germline V gene lookup returns CDR1 SGHTA and CDR2 FQGNSA. V was cut by 0 bases and J by 9 bases, with 18 bases left in between. Here the CDR3 reads CASSLAPGQPALPQHF. DNA for the CDR3: TGTGCCAGCAGCTTAGCGCCCGGACAGCCTGCTTTGCCCCAGCATTTT.

This chain links TRBV7-6 with TRBJ2-2; 9 bases align to TRBD1. Germline V gene lookup returns CDR1 SGHVS and CDR2 FNYEAQ. The CDR3 sequence is 16 residues long. The V and J ends lost 6 bases and 5 bases, in that order; junction bases with no gene match: 10. CDR3 in amino acids: CASRGTGGAGTGELFF. The CDR3 DNA reads as TGTGCCAGCAGAGGAACAGGGGGCGCCGGAACCGGGGAGCTGTTTTTT.

This clone was seen more than once but under ten times. The J gene is TRBJ1-1, the V gene TRBV4-1, with D maybe TRBD1 (6 bases). The CDR3 loop spans 18 amino acids. Trimming stripped 1 base from V and 1 base from J, with 19 bases between. CDR1 and CDR2 from the germline V gene are MGHRA and YSYEKL. CDR3 residues: CASSQASTFQGKNTEAFF. The DNA of the CDR3 is TGCGCCAGCAGCCAAGCTTCAACCTTTCAGGGGAAGAACACTGAAGCTTTCTTT.

This chain links TRBV5-5 with TRBJ1-3, with a tentative D call TRBD1 (5 bases). The germline gives CDR1 SGHKS, CDR2 YYEKEE (reference sequence). This CDR3 has 15 amino acids. V was trimmed by 0 bases and J by 2 bases, leaving 9 bases between them. The CDR3 reads CASSLDGGAGNTIYF. The CDR3 DNA reads as TGTGCCAGCAGCTTGGACGGAGGGGCTGGAAACACCATATATTTT. The full variable domain, rest sourced from reference TRBV5-5 and TRBJ1-3, is DAGVTQSPTHLIKTRGQQVTLRCSPISGHKSVSWYQQVLGQGPQFIFQYYEKEERGRGNFPDRFSARQFPNYSSELNVNALLLGDSALYLCASSLDGGAGNTIYFGEGSWLTVV.

This clone was detected only once. The J gene is TRBJ2-5, the V gene TRBV18; D possibly corresponds to TRBD1 (6 bases). The CDR3 runs to 13 residues. The V gene's germline CDR1 is KGHSH and CDR2 LQKENI. With 4 bases removed from V and 3 bases from J, the gap between germline ends came to 9 bases. CDR3 bases: TGTGCCAGCTCACTCAGACAGGAAGAGACCCAGTACTTC. Translated, it gives CASSLRQEETQYF.

V is TRBV4-2 and J is TRBJ2-5; 10 bases are a match to TRBD2. This CDR3 spans 18 amino acids. The V and J ends lost 1 base and 3 bases, in that order; junction bases with no gene match: 11. The germline gives CDR1 LGHNA, CDR2 YNFKEQ. CDR3 loop: CASSQGVLAGDYEETQYF. The CDR3 DNA is TGTGCCAGCAGCCAAGGAGTGCTAGCGGGGGATTATGAAGAGACCCAGTACTTC.

In its sample, this clone was seen a few times. The gene calls are TRBV7-9 and TRBJ1-2, with 9 bases that match TRBD1. Trimming cost V 5 bases and J 6 bases; bases outside gene matches: 10. Germline-derived CDR1 and CDR2 are SEHNR and FQNEAQ (reference sequence). This CDR3 spans 15 amino acids. CDR3: CASSRPWTGEDGYTF. CDR3 DNA: TGTGCCAGCAGCCGGCCTTGGACAGGGGAGGATGGCTACACCTTC.

The J gene is TRBJ1-2, the V gene TRBV3-1 (or the pseudogene TRBV3-2); 8 bases agree with TRBD1. CDR1 and CDR2 from the germline V gene are LGHDT and YNNKEL (reference sequence). The CDR3 contains 18 residues. V lost 4 bases to trimming and J lost 2 bases; unmatched junction nucleotides: 15. The CDR3: CASSPSSGTGSLNYGYTF. In DNA, the CDR3 is TGTGCCAGCAGCCCCTCGAGTGGGACAGGCAGCCTAAACTATGGCTACACCTTC.

V gene TRBV5-4 combines with J gene TRBJ2-5; possibly TRBD2 for D (7 bases). The CDR3 is 17 residues long. Trimming stripped 0 bases from V and 7 bases from J, with 22 bases between. The germline CDR1 and CDR2 sequences are SGHNT and YYREEE (reference sequence). CDR3 residues: CASSLDQRGTQTGTQYF. The CDR3, as DNA: TGTGCCAGCAGCTTGGACCAGCGGGGCACACAGACAGGGACCCAGTACTTC.

The CDR3 DNA sequence: TGTGCCACCAAGAAATTATACAGGGCGGAGAATGAGCAGTTCTTC. Translation gives CATKKLYRAENEQFF. V usage is TRBV27 and J usage is TRBJ2-1; D may be TRBD1 (6 bases). The CDR3 consists of 15 residues. Trimming took 10 bases from V and 7 from J, leaving 23 bases between them. The V gene's germline CDR1 is MNHEY and CDR2 SMNVEV (reference sequence).

This clone appeared a single time. The rearrangement uses TRBV12-5 and TRBJ2-3; possible D gene TRBD1, 5 bases. The length of the CDR3 is 15 residues. V lost 6 bases to trimming and J lost 3 bases, with 16 bases between them. In germline, CDR1 is LGHNT, CDR2 FRNRAP. CDR3 region: CASGPWGYRTDTQYF. DNA of the CDR3: TGTGCTAGTGGCCCGTGGGGCTACCGGACAGATACGCAGTATTTT.

This chain connects TRBV6-5 to TRBJ2-7, with 11 bases lining up with TRBD1. V was pared by 2 bases and J by 6 bases, with 6 bases of the junction left unmatched. There are 15 residues in the CDR3. CDR1 MNHEY and CDR2 SVGAGI come from the germline V gene. CDR3: CASSYEGQGVFEQYF. In DNA form, the CDR3 reads TGTGCCAGCAGTTACGAGGGACAGGGGGTTTTCGAGCAGTACTTC.

A single count supports this clone. V and J are TRBV7-2 and TRBJ2-7; 14 nucleotides align to TRBD2. The V and J ends lost 4 bases and 3 bases, in that order; junction bases with no gene match: 5. The CDR3 loop spans 16 amino acids. Germline V gene lookup returns CDR1 SGHTA and CDR2 FQGNSA. The CDR3 DNA reads TGTGCCAGCAGCTACCCGGGACTAGCGGGGGACTACGAGCAGTACTTC. It is translated as CASSYPGLAGDYEQYF.

The chain uses TRBV6-6 and TRBJ2-2, with D unresolved. V lost 2 bases and J 0 bases, leaving 10 bases between the germline ends. The germline CDR1 and CDR2 sequences are MNHNY and SVGAGI (reference sequence). The CDR3 totals 16 residues. For the CDR3, the DNA is TGTGCCAGCAGTTACCGACTGCCGGCGAACACCGGGGAGCTGTTTTTT. This translates into CASSYRLPANTGELFF.